A single sample gave rise to the 9 T cell receptor beta chains below, sequenced in a study of blood T cell repertoires in COVID-19. Sequencing used immunoSEQ multiplex PCR; TCRdb keeps in-frame clones, though not all of them. The table records some 250,000 clones, roughly 90% of them present only once. Material: peripheral blood. The receptors stem from a woman aged 25 to 45 with acute or convalescent COVID-19.

This chain uses TRBV10-3 with TRBJ1-4; possibly TRBD1 for D (5 bases). Germline V gene sequence: CDR1 ENHRY, CDR2 SYGVKD. V was shortened by 6 bases and J by 8 bases, with 13 bases between the two germline ends. The CDR3 length is 13 residues. CDR3 sequence: CAIRAGYQEKLFF. The DNA of the CDR3 is TGTGCCATCAGGGCAGGGTATCAGGAAAAACTGTTTTTT.

This sequence joins TRBV18 and TRBJ2-3, with 8 bases fitting TRBD2. J lost 6 bases, V lost 3 bases, and 8 bases had no gene match. There are 15 residues in the CDR3. Germline CDR1 is KGHSH and CDR2 is LQKENI. The CDR3 bases are TGTGCCAGCTCACCGATAACCGGGACTAGGGATACGCAGTATTTT. Amino acids: CASSPITGTRDTQYF.

This clone was recorded only once. The J gene is TRBJ1-4, the V gene TRBV10-2; D is ambiguous. Germline V lookup: CDR1 WSHSY, CDR2 SAAADI. Trimming stripped 2 bases from V and 7 bases from J, with 5 bases between. The CDR3 totals 12 residues. The CDR3 loop reads CASSENFEKLFF. The DNA of the CDR3 is TGCGCCAGCAGTGAGAACTTTGAAAAACTGTTTTTT.

The chain has TRBV7-2 and TRBJ2-7; 7 bases fit TRBD1. With V trimmed by 0 bases and J by 3 bases, 5 bases remained unmatched. Per germline, CDR1 SGHTA and CDR2 FQGNSA. This CDR3 comprises 15 residues. CDR3 residues: CASSLAGTDVYEQYF. The CDR3, as DNA: TGTGCCAGCAGCTTAGCCGGGACAGATGTCTACGAGCAGTACTTC.

This clone was detected only once. The rearrangement links TRBV6-6 to TRBJ1-2, with 12 bases lining up with TRBD1. The junction had 2 bases not matched to a gene; V was cut back by 5 bases and J by 7 bases. Germline V gene lookup returns CDR1 MNHNY and CDR2 SVGAGI (reference sequence). This CDR3 spans 13 amino acids. For the CDR3, the DNA is TGTGCCAGCAGTCAGGGACAGGGGGCTGGCTACACCTTC. This gives the protein CASSQGQGAGYTF.

This clone was found a few times. The chain combines TRBV7-2 with TRBJ2-5; D might be TRBD1 (5 bases). This CDR3 comprises 14 residues. Per the germline V gene, CDR1 is SGHTA and CDR2 is FQGNSA. V was shortened by 1 base and J by 4 bases, with 10 bases between the two germline ends. The CDR3 sequence: CASSLVRGRETQYF. As DNA, the CDR3 is TGTGCCAGCAGCTTAGTAAGGGGTAGAGAGACCCAGTACTTC.

V is TRBV27 and J is TRBJ1-2, with a tentative D call TRBD1 (5 bases). The germline V and J ends were trimmed by 5 bases and 7 bases, with 11 bases remaining between them. CDR1 MNHEY and CDR2 SMNVEV come from the germline V gene (reference sequence). The CDR3 has 12 amino acids. CDR3 sequence reads: CASSGGVFGYTF. As DNA, the CDR3 is TGTGCCAGCAGTGGGGGGGTTTTTGGCTACACCTTC.

The chain has TRBV19 and TRBJ1-5, with 9 positions matching TRBD1. Trimming took 7 bases from V and 1 from J; bases not matched to a gene: 8. The CDR3 loop spans 16 amino acids. The germline V gene encodes CDR1 LNHDA and CDR2 SQIVND (reference sequence). CDR3 sequence: CASTGTGPFSNQPQHF. CDR3 nucleotide sequence: TGTGCCAGTACCGGGACAGGGCCTTTCAGCAATCAGCCCCAGCATTTT.

This clone has a single count. The V gene is TRBV4-3, the J gene TRBJ1-1, with D uncertain. Germline CDR1 is LGHNA and CDR2 is YSLEER. The ends were cut back, 0 bases at V and 5 bases at J, with 13 bases in the middle. The CDR3 contains 15 residues. In DNA, the CDR3 is TGCGCCAGCAGCCAAGATGGGAGGGCGGGAACTGAAGCTTTCTTT. It specifies CASSQDGRAGTEAFF.